This T cell receptor (beta chain) was retrieved from a study of CD8 T cells in ankylosing spondylitis. The study's findings and limits: Both synovial fluid and blood in reactive arthritis had previously been reported to carry some motif variants. Disease-associated clonotypes exhibited CD8+ identity and were relatively infrequent in peripheral blood.

The CDR3 covers 17 residues. The J segment lost 2 bases and the V segment lost 3 bases, leaving 11 bases of the junction unmatched. Germline lookup yields CDR1 ENHRY and CDR2 SYGVKD. This clonotype was observed at least ten times. Its specificity is unknown. Quantitative barcoded 5'-RACE was used to prepare TCR beta libraries. Using its own MiXCR run on the 5' RACE reads, TCRdb lists one record per CDR3 protein. Of 200,000 to 300,000 distinct CDR3 sequences listed, 8% to 11% are singletons. This TCR was sampled from a male donor with ankylosing spondylitis or in good health (not recorded which). The chain joins TRBV10-3 to TRBJ2-7; 9 bases map to TRBD2. Sample: blood, either unsorted or a sorted T cell fraction (not recorded which). CDR3: CAISDKGLASGAYEQYF. The CDR3 region has the DNA TGTGCCATCAGTGACAAGGGTCTGGCTAGCGGGGCCTACGAGCAGTACTTC.